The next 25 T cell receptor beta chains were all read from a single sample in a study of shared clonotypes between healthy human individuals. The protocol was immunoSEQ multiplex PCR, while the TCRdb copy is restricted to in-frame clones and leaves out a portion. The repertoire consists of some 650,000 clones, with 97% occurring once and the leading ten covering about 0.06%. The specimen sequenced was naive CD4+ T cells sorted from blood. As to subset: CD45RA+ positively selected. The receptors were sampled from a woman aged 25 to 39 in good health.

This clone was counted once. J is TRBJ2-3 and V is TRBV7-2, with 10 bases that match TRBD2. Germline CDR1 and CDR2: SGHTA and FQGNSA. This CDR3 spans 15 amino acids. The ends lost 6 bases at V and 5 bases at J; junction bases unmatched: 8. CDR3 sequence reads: CASSLLAGVIDTQYF. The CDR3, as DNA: TGTGCCAGCAGTCTTCTAGCGGGAGTGATAGATACGCAGTATTTT.

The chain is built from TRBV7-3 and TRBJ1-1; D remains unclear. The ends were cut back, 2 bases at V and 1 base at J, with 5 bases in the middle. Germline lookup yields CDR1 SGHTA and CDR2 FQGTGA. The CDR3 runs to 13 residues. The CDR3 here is CASSLSGNTEAFF. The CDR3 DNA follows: TGTGCCAGCAGCTTATCAGGGAACACTGAAGCTTTCTTT.

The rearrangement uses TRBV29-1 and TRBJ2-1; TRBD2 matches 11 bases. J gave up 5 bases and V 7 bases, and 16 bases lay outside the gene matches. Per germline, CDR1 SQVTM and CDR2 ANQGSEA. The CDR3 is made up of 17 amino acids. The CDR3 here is CSAKFYPTSGTHNEQFF. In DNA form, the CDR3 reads TGCAGCGCCAAATTTTACCCGACTAGCGGGACCCACAATGAGCAGTTCTTC.

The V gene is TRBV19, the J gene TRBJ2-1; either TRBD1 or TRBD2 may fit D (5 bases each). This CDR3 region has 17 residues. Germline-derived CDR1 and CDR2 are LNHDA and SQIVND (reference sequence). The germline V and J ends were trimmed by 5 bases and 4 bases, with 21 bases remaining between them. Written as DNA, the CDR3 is TGTGCCAGTAGTGGTCCCGGTCTCCGGGACCTTTACAATGAGCAGTTCTTC. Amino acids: CASSGPGLRDLYNEQFF.

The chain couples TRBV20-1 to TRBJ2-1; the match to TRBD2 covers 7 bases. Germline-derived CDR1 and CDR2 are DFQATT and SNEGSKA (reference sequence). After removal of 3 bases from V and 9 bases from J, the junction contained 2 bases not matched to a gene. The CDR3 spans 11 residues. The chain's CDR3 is CSARGTIEQFF. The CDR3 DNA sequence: TGCAGTGCTAGGGGGACTATTGAGCAGTTCTTC.

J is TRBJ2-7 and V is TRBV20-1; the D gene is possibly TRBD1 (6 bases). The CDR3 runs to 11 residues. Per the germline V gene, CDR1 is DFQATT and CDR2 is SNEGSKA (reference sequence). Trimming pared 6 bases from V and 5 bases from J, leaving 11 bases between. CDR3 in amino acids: CSAKTGDEQYF. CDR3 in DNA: TGCAGTGCAAAGACAGGTGACGAGCAGTACTTC.

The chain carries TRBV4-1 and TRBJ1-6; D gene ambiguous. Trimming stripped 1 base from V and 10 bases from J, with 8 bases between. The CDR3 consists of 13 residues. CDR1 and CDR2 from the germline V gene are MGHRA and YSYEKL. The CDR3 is CASSQVKESPLHF. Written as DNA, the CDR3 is TGCGCCAGCAGCCAAGTGAAGGAATCACCCCTCCACTTT.

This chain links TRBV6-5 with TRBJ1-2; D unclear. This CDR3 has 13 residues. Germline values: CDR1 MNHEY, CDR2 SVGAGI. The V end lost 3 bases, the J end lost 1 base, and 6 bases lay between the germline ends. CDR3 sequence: CASSYGINYGYTF. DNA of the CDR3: TGTGCCAGCAGTTATGGGATTAACTATGGCTACACCTTC.

CDR3 loop: CASSLTRLAGEGETQYF. CDR3 DNA sequence: TGCGCCAGCAGCTTGACGCGACTAGCGGGAGAGGGAGAGACCCAGTACTTC. The gene calls are TRBV5-1 and TRBJ2-5, with TRBD2 matching over 12 bases. Germline values: CDR1 SGHRS, CDR2 YFSETQ. J was trimmed by 4 bases and V by 1 base; bases with no gene match: 8. The CDR3 covers 17 residues.

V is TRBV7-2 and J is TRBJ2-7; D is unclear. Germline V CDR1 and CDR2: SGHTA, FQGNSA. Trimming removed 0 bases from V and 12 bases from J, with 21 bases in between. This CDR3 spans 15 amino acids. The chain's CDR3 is CASSLAPGSVGSVYF. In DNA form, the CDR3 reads TGTGCCAGCAGCTTAGCTCCCGGGTCGGTCGGGTCCGTGTACTTC.

CDR3 region: CASSWYGSYEQYF. The CDR3 coding sequence is TGTGCCAGCAGCTGGTATGGTTCCTACGAGCAGTACTTC. The gene calls are TRBV13 and TRBJ2-7, with D hard to call. V shed 4 bases and J shed 1 base, with 8 bases lying between them. Per germline, CDR1 PRHDT and CDR2 FYEKMQ (reference sequence). The CDR3 totals 13 residues.

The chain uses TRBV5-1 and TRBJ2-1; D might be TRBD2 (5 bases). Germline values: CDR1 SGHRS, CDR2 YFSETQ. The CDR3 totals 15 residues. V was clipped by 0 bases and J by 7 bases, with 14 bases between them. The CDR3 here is CASSLVVQAGNEQFF. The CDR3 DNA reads TGCGCCAGCAGCTTGGTAGTCCAGGCGGGTAATGAGCAGTTCTTC.

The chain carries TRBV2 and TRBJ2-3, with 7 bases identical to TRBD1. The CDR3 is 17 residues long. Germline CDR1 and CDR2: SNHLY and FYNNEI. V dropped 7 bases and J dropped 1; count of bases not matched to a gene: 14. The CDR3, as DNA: TGTGCCAGCACCATCCCGAAGGGGGCGTGGGGCACAGATACGCAGTATTTT. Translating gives CASTIPKGAWGTDTQYF.

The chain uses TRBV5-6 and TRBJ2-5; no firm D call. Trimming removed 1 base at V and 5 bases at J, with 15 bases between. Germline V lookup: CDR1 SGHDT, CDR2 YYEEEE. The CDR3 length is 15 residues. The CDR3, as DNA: TGTGCCAGCAGCTTGACGGGTCAGTCGTGGGAGACCCAGTACTTC. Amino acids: CASSLTGQSWETQYF.

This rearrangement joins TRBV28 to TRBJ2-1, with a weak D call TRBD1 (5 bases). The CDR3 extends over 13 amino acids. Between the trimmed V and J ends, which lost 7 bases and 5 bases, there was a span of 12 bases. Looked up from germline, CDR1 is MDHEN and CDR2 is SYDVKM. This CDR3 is CASTLDTDNEQFF. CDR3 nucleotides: TGTGCCAGCACCTTGGACACCGACAATGAGCAGTTCTTC.

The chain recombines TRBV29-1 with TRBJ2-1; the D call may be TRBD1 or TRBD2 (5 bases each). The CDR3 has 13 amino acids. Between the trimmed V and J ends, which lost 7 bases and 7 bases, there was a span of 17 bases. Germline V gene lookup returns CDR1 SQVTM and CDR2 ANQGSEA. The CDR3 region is CSAATGLGNEQFF. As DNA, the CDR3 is TGCAGCGCCGCGACGGGGCTTGGAAATGAGCAGTTCTTC.

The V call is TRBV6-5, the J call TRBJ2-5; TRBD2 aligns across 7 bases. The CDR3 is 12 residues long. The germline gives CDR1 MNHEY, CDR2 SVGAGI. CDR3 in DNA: TGTGCTAGTGGGCGGGAGACAGAGACCCAGTACTTC. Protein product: CASGRETETQYF.

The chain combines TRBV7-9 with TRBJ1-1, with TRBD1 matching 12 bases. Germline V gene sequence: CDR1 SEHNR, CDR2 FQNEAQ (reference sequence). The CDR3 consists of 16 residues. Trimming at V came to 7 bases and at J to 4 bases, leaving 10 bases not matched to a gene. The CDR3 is CASTTGTGGSVTEAFF. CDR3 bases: TGTGCCAGCACCACCGGGACAGGGGGCTCGGTCACTGAAGCTTTCTTT.

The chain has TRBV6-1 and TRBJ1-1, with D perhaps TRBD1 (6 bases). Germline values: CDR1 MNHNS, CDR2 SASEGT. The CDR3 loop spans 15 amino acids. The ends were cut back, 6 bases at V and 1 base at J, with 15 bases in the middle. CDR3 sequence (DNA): TGTGCCAGCAGGCTCCCGACAGGCCCGAACACTGAAGCTTTCTTT. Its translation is CASRLPTGPNTEAFF.

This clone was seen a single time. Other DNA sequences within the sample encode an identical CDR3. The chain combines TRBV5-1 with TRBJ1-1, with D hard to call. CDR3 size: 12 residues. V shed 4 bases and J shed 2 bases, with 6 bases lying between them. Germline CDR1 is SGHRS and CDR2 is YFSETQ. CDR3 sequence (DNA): TGCGCCAGCAGCCCCGGCAACACTGAAGCTTTCTTT. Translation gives CASSPGNTEAFF.

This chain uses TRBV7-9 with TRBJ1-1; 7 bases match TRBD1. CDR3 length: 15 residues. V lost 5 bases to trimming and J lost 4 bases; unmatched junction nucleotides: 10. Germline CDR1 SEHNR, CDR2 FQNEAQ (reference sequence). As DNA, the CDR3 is TGTGCCAGCAGCCCCTTGACAGGGATAAGCACTGAAGCTTTCTTT. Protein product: CASSPLTGISTEAFF.

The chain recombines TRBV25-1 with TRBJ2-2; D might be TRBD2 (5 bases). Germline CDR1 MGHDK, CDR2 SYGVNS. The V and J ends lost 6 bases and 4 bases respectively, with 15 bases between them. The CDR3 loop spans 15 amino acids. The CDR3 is CASSDAVRATGELFF. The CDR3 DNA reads TGTGCCAGCAGCGACGCGGTGCGGGCCACCGGGGAGCTGTTTTTT. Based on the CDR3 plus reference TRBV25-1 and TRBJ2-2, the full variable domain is EADIYQTPRYLVIGTGKKITLECSQTMGHDKMYWYQQDPGMELHLIHYSYGVNSTEKGDLSSESTVSRIRTEHFPLTLESARPSHTSQYLCASSDAVRATGELFFGEGSRLTVL.

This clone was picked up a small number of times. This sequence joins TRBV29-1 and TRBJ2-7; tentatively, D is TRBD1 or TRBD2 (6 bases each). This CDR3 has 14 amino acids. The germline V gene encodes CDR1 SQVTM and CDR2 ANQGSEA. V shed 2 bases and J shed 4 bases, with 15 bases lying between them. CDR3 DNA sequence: TGCAGCGTTGAAAGTCTCACAGGGAGGTACGAGCAGTACTTC. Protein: CSVESLTGRYEQYF.

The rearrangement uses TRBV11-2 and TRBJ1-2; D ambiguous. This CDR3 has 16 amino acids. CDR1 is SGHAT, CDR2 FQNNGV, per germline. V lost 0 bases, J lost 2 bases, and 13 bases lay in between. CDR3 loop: CASSLDSASVNYGYTF. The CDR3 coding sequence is TGTGCCAGCAGCTTAGACTCGGCCAGTGTCAACTATGGCTACACCTTC.

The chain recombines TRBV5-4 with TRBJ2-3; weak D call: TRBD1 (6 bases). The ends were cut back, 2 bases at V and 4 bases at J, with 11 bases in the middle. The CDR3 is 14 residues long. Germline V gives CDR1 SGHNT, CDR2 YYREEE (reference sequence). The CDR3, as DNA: TGTGCCAGCAGCTTAGCAGGGGCAGCAGATACGCAGTATTTT. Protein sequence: CASSLAGAADTQYF.